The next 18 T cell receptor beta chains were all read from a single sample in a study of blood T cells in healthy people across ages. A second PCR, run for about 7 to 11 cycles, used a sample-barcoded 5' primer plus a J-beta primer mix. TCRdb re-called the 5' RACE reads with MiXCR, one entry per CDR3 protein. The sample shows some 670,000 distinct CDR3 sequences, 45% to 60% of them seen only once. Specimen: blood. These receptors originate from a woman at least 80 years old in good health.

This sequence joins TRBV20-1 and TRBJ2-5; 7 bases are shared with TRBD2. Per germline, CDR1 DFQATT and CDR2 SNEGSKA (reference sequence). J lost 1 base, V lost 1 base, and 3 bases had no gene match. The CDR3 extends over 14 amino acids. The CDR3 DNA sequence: TGCAGTGCTAGAGGCACTAGCGTCCAAGAGACCCAGTACTTC. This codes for CSARGTSVQETQYF.

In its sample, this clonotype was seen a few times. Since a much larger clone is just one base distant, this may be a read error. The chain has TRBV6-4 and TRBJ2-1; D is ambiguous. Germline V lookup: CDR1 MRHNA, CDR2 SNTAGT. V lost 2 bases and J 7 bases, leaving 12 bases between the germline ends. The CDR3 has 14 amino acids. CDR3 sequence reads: CASSDATGTNEQFF. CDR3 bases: TGTGCCAGCAGTGACGCGACCGGAACGAATGAGCAGTTCTTC.

The CDR3 sequence is CASSPGGRNEQYF. The CDR3 DNA follows: TGTGCCAGCAGCCCAGGAGGGCGGAACGAGCAGTACTTC. The chain uses TRBV5-6 and TRBJ2-5; tentatively, D is TRBD2 (6 bases). The J call could be wrong; TRBJ2-7 is a better fit for the DNA end. CDR3 length equals 13 residues. Germline V gene sequence: CDR1 SGHDT, CDR2 YYEEEE.

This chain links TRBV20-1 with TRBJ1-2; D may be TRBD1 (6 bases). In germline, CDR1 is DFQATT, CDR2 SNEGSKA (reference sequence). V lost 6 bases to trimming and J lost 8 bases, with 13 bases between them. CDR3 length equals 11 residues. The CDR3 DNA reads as TGCAGTGCCCCGGAGGGGGTGGGCTACACCTTC. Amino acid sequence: CSAPEGVGYTF.

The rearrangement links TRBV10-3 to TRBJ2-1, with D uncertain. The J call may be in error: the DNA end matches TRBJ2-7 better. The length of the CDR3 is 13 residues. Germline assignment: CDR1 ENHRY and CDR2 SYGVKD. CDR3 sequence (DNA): TGTGCCAGGGCCCCGAGCACCTACAATGAGCAGTACTTC. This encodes CARAPSTYNEQYF.

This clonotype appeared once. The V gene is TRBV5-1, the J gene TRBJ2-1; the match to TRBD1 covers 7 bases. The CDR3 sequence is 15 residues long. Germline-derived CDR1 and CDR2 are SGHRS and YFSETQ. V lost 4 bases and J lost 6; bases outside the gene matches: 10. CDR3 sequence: CASSPGDREINEQFF. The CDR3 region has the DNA TGCGCCAGCAGCCCTGGCGACAGGGAAATCAATGAGCAGTTCTTC.

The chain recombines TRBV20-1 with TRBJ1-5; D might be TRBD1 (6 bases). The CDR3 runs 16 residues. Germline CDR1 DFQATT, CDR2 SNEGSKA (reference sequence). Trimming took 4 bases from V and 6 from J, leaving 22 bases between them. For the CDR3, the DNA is TGCAGTGCTAAGTCCGGGGGCGGTGTCGGCGTTCAGCCCCAGCATTTT. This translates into CSAKSGGGVGVQPQHF.

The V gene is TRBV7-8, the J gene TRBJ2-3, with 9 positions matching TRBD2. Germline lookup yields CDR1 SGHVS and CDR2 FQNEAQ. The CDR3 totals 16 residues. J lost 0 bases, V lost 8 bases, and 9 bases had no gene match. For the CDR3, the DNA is TGTGCCAGCCAATCCCGGCGGGGGGGTAGCACAGATACGCAGTATTTT. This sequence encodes CASQSRRGGSTDTQYF. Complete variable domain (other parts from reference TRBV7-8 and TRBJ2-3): GAGVSQSPRYKVAKRGQDVALRCDPISGHVSLFWYQQALGQGPEFLTYFQNEAQLDKSGLPSDRFFAERPEGSVSTLKIQRTQQEDSAVYLCASQSRRGGSTDTQYFGPGTRLTVL.

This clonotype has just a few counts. The CDR3 nucleotides are TGTGCCAGCAAAATGGGGGGGACTACTGAAGCTTTCTTT. Translation: CASKMGGTTEAFF. The chain recombines TRBV12-3 or TRBV12-4 with TRBJ1-1; tentatively, D is TRBD1 (5 bases). Trimming left V 7 bases short and J 5 bases short, with 14 bases between. The CDR3 is made up of 13 amino acids.

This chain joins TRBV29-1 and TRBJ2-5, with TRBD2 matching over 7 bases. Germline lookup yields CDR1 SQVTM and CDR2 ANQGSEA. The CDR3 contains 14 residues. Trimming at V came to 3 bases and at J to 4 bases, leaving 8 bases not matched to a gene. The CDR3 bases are TGCAGCGTTGACTTTGCGGGAGCAGGAGAGACCCAGTACTTC. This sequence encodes CSVDFAGAGETQYF.

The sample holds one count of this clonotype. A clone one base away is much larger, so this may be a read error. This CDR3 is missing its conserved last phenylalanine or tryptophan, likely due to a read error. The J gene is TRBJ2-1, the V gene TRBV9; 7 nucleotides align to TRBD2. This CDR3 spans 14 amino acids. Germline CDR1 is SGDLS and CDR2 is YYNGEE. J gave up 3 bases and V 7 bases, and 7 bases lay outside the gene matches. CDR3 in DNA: TGTGCCAGCTTCCCTTGGGACTACTACAATGAGCAGTTCTTA. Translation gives CASFPWDYYNEQFL.

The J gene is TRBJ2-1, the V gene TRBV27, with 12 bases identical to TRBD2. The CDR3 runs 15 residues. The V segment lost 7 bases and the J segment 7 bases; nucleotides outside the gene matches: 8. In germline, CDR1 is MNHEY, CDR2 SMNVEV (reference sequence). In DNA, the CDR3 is TGTGCCAGCACCAAAGGACTAGCGGGATATAATGAGCAGTTCTTC. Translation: CASTKGLAGYNEQFF.

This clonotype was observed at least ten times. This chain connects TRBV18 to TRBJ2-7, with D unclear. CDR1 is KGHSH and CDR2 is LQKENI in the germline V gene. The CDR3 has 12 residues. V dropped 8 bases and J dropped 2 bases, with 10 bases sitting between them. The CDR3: CASSPSTYEQYF. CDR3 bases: TGTGCCAGCAGCCCGTCGACCTACGAGCAGTACTTC.

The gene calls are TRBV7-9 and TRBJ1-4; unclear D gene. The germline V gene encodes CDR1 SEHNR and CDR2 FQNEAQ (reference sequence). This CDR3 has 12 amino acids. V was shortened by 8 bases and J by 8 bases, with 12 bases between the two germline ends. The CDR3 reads CASGKQGEKLFF. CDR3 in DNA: TGTGCCAGCGGAAAGCAAGGAGAAAAACTGTTTTTT.

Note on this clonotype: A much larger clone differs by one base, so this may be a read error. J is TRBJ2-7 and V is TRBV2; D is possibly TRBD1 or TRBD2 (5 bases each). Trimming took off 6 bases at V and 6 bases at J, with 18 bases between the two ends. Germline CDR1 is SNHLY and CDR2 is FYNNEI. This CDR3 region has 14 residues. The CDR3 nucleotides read TGTGCCAGCAGGGGGGAGAGCGGAGCCTCCGAGCAGTACTTC. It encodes CASRGESGASEQYF.

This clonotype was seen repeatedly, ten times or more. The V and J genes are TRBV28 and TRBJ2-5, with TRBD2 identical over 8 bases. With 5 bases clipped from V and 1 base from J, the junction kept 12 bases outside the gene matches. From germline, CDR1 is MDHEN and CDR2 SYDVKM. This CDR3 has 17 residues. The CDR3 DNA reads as TGTGCCAGCAGTCTCCGACTACTAGCGGAGGCCCAAGAGACCCAGTACTTC. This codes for CASSLRLLAEAQETQYF.

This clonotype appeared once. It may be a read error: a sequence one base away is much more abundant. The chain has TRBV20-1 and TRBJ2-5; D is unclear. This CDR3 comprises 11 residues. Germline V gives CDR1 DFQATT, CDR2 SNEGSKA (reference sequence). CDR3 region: CGASYGETQYF. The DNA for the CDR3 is TGCGGTGCCTCCTATGGGGAGACCCAGTACTTC.

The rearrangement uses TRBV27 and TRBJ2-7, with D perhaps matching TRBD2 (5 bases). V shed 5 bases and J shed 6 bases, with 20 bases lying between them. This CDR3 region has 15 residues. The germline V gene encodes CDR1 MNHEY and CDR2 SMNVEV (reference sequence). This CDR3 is CASSDKTDGRGEQYF. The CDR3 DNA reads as TGTGCCAGCAGTGATAAAACTGACGGACGGGGCGAGCAGTACTTC.